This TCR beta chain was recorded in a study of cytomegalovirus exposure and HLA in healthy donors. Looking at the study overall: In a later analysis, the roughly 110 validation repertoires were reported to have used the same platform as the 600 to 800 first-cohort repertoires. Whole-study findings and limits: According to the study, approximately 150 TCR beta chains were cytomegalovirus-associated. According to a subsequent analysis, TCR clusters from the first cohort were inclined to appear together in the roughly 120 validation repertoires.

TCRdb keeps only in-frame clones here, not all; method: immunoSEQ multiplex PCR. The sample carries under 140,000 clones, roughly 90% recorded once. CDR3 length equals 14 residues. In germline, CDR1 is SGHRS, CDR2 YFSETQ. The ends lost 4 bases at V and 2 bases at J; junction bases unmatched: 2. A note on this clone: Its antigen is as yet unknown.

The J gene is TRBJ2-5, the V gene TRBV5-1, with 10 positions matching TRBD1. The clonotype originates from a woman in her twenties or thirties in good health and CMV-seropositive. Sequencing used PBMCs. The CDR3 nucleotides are TGCGCCAGCAGCGAGGGACAGGGGCAAGAGACCCAGTACTTC. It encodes CASSEGQGQETQYF.